This T cell receptor beta chain derives from a study of OX40 agonist ivuxolimab in advanced cancers. Libraries were prepared by immunoSEQ multiplex PCR; TCRdb keeps only in-frame clonotypes and omits some of them. The sample comprises approximately 90,000 clones, 89% of which are singletons, and approximately 0.36% rests with the top ten. Deletions cut 1 base from V and 4 bases from J, with 14 bases between. Germline CDR1 SGHTA, CDR2 FQGNSA. The CDR3 loop spans 16 amino acids. The clonotype comes from an adult with an advanced solid tumor such as melanoma, head and neck, liver or kidney cancer. The chain recombines TRBV7-2 with TRBJ1-5; no definite D call. Material: CD4+ or CD8+ T cells sorted from blood, obtained in a trial of the OX40 agonist ivuxolimab. CDR3 nucleotide sequence: TGTGCCAGCAGCTTAGGGGTCCTTGCTCAAAATCAGCCCCAGCATTTT. This encodes CASSLGVLAQNQPQHF.